The source of this TCR beta chain is a study of T cells in Graves' hyperthyroidism and ophthalmopathy. Study-wide results and caveats: Median prediction lead before ophthalmopathy onset was 5 to 7.5 months with the model. Most clonotypes expanded in thyroid above 0.001 were likewise present in blood.

Uncontrolled infection, other autoimmune disease, pregnancy and lactation each barred patients from inclusion. Orbital computed tomography and thyroid ultrasound, together with serum TRAb and thyroxine and clinical symptoms, were used for diagnoses. V lost 5 bases, J lost 0 bases, and 12 bases stayed unmatched. The CDR3 length is 19 residues. It was RNA transcripts that yielded the amplified TCR beta CDR3 regions. HTBI primers were employed in a first-round RT-PCR of the TCR CDR3. TCRdb analysed the multiplex PCR reads with MiXCR anew, one entry per CDR3 protein. The sample has 500,000 to 600,000 distinct CDR3 sequences, around 45% seen once; the top ten hold around 8%. This clonotype was detected many times. Its antigen is unidentified.

The clonotype was recovered from a woman aged 18-29 years with Graves' hyperthyroidism. The chain is built from TRBV12-3 or TRBV12-4 and TRBJ2-6, with 8 bases that match TRBD1. The specimen sequenced was peripheral blood or thyroid tissue (not recorded which). CDR3 in DNA: TGTGCCAGCAGTATAAAGTCGGGACAGGTTATCTCTGGGGCCAACGTCCTGACTTTC. It encodes CASSIKSGQVISGANVLTF.